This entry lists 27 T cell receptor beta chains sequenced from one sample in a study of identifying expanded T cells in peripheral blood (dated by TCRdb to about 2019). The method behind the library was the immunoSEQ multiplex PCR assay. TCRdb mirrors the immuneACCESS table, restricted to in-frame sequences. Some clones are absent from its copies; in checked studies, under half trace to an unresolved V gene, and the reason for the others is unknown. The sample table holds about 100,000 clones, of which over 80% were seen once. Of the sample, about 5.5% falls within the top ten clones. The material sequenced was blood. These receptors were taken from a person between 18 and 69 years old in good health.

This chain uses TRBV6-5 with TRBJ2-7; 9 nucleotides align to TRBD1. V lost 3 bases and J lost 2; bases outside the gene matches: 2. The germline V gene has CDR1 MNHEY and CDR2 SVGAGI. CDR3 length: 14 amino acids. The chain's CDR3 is CASSYGTGTYEQYF. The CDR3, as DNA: TGTGCCAGCAGTTATGGGACAGGGACCTACGAGCAGTACTTC.

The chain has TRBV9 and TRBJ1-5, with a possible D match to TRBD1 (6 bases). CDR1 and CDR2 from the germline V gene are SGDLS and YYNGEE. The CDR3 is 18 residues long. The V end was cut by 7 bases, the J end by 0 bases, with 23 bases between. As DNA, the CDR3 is TGTGCCAGCTTGGGTAGGGACACCGATGCCGATAGCAATCAGCCCCAGCATTTT. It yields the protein CASLGRDTDADSNQPQHF.

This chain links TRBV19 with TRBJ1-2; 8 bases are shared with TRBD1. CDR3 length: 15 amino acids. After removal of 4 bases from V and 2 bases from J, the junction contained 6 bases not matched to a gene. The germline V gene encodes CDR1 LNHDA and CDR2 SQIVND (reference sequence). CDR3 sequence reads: CASSTRQGSNYGYTF. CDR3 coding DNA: TGTGCCAGTAGTACCAGACAGGGGTCCAACTATGGCTACACCTTC.

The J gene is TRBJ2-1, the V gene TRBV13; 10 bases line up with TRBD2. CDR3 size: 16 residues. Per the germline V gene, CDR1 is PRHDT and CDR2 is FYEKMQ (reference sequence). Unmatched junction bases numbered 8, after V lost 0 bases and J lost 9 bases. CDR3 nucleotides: TGTGCCAGCAGCTTAGGAAGGACTAGCGGCCGTGGTGAGCAGTTCTTC. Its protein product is CASSLGRTSGRGEQFF. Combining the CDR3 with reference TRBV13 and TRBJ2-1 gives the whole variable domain AAGVIQSPRHLIKEKRETATLKCYPIPRHDTVYWYQQGPGQDPQFLISFYEKMQSDKGSIPDRFSAQQFSDYHSELNMSSLELGDSALYFCASSLGRTSGRGEQFFGPGTRLTVL.

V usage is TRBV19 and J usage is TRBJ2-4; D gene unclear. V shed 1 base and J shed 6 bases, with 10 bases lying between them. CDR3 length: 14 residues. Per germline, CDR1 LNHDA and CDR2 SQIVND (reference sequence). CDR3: CASSIGILGNIQYF. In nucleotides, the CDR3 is TGTGCCAGTAGTATAGGTATCCTGGGAAACATTCAGTACTTC.

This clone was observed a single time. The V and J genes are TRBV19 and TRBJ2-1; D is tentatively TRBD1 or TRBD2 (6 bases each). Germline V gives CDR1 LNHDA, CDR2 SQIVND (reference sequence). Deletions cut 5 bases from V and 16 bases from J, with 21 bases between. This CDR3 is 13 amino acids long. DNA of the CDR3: TGTGCCAGTAGTCCCGGGGGCGGTGAGCTCCTTTTCTTC. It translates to CASSPGGGELLFF.

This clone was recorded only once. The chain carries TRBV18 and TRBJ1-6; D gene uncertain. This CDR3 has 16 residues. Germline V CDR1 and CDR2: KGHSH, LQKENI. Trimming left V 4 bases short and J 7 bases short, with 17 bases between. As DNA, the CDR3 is TGTGCCAGCTCACGGTCAGTAGCAAGCAACAATTCACCCCTCCACTTT. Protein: CASSRSVASNNSPLHF.

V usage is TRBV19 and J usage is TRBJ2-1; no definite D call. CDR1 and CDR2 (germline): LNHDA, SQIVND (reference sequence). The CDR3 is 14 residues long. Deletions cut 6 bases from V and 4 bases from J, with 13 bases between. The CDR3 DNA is TGTGCCAGTAGCACTCTGACGAGATACAATGAGCAGTTCTTC. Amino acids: CASSTLTRYNEQFF.

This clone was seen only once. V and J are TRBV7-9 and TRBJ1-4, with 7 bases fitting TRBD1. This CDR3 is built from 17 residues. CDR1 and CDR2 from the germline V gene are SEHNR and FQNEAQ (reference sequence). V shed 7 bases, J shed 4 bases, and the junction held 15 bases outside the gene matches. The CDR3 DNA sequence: TGTGCCAGCACCCACAGGGTTGGAGGGGGCATTAATGAAAAACTGTTTTTT. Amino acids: CASTHRVGGGINEKLFF. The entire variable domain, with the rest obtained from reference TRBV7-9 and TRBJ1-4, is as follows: DTGVSQNPRHKITKRGQNVTFRCDPISEHNRLYWYRQTLGQGPEFLTYFQNEAQLEKSRLLSDRFSAERPKGSFSTLEIQRTEQGDSAMYLCASTHRVGGGINEKLFFGSGTQLSVL.

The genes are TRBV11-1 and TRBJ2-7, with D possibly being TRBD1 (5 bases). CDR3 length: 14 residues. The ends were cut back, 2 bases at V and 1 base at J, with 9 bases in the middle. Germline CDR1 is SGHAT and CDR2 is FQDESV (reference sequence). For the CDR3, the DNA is TGTGCCAGCAGCTTATATGGGGCTTCCTACGAGCAGTACTTC. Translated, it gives CASSLYGASYEQYF.

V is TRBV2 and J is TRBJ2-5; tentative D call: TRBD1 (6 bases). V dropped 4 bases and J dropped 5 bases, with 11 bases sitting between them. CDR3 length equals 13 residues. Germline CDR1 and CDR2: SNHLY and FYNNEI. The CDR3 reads CASSVGRGETQYF. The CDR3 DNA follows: TGTGCCAGCAGTGTTGGAAGGGGGGAGACCCAGTACTTC.

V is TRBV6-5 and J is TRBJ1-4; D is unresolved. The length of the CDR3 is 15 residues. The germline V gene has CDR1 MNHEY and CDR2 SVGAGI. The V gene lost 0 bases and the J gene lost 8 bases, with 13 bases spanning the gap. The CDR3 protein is CASSYSPQYREKLFF. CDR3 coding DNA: TGTGCCAGCAGTTACTCACCGCAATATAGGGAAAAACTGTTTTTT.

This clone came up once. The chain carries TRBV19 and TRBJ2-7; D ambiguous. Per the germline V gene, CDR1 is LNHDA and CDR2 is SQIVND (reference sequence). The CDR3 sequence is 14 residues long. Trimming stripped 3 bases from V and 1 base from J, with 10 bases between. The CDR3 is CASSMVTPSYEQYF. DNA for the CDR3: TGTGCCAGTAGTATGGTTACACCATCCTACGAGCAGTACTTC. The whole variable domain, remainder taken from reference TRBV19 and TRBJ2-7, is DGGITQSPKYLFRKEGQNVTLSCEQNLNHDAMYWYRQDPGQGLRLIYYSQIVNDFQKGDIAEGYSVSREKKESFPLTVTSAQKNPTAFYLCASSMVTPSYEQYFGPGTRLTVT.

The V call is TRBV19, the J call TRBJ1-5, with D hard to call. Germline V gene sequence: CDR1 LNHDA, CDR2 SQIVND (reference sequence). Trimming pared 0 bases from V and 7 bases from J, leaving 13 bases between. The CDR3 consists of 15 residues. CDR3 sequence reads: CASSIEVLGKQPQHF. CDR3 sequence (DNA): TGTGCCAGTAGTATAGAAGTCCTGGGTAAGCAGCCCCAGCATTTT.

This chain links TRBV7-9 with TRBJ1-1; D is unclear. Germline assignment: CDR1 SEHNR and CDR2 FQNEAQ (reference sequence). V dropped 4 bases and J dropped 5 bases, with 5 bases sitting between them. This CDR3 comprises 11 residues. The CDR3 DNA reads TGTGCCAGCAGCTCGGGTACTGAAGCTTTCTTT. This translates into CASSSGTEAFF.

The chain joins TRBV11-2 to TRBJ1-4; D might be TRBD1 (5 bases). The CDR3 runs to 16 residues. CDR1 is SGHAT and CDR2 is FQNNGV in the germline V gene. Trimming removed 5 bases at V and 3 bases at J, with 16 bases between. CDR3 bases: TGTGCCAGCAGCATCTCGCAGGGTAGTGCTAATGAAAAACTGTTTTTT. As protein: CASSISQGSANEKLFF.

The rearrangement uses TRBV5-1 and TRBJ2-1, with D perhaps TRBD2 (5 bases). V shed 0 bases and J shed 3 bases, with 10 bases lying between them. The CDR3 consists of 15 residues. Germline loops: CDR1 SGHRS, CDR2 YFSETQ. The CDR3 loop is CASSLAVAGYNEQFF. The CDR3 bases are TGCGCCAGCAGCTTGGCGGTGGCGGGCTACAATGAGCAGTTCTTC.

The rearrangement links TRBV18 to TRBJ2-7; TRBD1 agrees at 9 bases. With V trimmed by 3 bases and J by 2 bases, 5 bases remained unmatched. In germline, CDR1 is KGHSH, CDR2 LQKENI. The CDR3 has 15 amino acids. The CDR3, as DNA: TGTGCCAGCTCACCTGGGACAGGGAGCCCCTACGAGCAGTACTTC. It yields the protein CASSPGTGSPYEQYF. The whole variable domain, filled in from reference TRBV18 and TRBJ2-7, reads NAGVMQNPRHLVRRRGQEARLRCSPMKGHSHVYWYRQLPEEGLKFMVYLQKENIIDESGMPKERFSAEFPKEGPSILRIQQVVRGDSAAYFCASSPGTGSPYEQYFGPGTRLTVT.

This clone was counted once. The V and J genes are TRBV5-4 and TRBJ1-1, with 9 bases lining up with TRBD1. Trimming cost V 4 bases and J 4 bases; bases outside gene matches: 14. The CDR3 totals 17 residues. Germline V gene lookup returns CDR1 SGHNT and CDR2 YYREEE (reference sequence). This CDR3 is CASSPLLAGTGLTEAFF. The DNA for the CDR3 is TGTGCCAGCAGCCCACTCTTAGCAGGGACAGGGCTCACTGAAGCTTTCTTT.

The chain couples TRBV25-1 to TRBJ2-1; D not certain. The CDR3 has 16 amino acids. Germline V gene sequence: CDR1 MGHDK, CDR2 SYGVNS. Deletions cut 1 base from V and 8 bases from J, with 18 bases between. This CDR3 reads CASSESRLAAVDEQFF. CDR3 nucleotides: TGTGCCAGCAGTGAATCACGGTTAGCTGCGGTCGATGAGCAGTTCTTC.

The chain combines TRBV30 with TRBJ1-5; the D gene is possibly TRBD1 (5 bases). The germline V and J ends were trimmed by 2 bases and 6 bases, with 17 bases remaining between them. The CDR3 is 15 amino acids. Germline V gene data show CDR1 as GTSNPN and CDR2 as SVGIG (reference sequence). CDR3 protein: CAWSKNGGIGQPQHF. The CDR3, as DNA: TGTGCCTGGAGTAAAAACGGGGGTATAGGTCAGCCCCAGCATTTT.

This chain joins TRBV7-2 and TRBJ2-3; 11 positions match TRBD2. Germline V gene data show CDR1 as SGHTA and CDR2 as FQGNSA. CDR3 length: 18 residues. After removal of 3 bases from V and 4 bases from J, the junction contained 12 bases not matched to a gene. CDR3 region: CASSFYRLAGGSPDTQYF. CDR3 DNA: TGTGCCAGCAGCTTTTATAGGCTAGCGGGAGGTTCCCCAGATACGCAGTATTTT.

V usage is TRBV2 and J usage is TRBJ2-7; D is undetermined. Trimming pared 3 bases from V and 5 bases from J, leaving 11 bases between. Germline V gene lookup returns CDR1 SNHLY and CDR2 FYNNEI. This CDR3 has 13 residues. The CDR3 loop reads CASSDPAIHEQYF. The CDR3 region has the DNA TGTGCCAGCAGTGACCCGGCCATCCACGAGCAGTACTTC.

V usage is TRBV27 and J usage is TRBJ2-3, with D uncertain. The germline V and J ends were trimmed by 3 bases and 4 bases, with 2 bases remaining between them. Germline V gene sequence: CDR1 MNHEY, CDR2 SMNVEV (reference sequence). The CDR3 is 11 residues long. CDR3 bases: TGTGCCAGCAGTTTCTCAGATACGCAGTATTTT. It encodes CASSFSDTQYF.

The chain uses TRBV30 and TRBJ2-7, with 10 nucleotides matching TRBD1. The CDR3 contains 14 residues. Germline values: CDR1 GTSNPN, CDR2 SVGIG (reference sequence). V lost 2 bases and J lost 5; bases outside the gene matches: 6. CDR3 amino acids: CAWSKDRGLNEQYF. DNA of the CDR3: TGTGCCTGGAGTAAAGACAGGGGGCTAAACGAGCAGTACTTC.

In DNA, the CDR3 is TGCGCCAGCAGCCCGGGGGGAAGCTTACACTACGAGCAGTACTTC. This codes for CASSPGGSLHYEQYF. The chain is built from TRBV4-1 and TRBJ2-7; 7 bases line up with TRBD2. Germline CDR1 reads MGHRA; CDR2 reads YSYEKL. V was pared by 4 bases and J by 3 bases, with 9 bases of the junction left unmatched. CDR3 size: 15 residues.

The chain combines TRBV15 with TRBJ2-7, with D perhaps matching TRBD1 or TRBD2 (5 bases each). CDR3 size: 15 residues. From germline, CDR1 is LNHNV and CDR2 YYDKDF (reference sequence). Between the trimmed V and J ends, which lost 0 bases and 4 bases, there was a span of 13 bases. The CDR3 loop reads CATSRDRGDPYEQYF. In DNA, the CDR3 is TGTGCCACCAGCAGAGATAGGGGAGACCCTTACGAGCAGTACTTC.